The clone carrying this T cell receptor (beta chain) occurred many times. Its antigen is not identified. These data belong to a study of regulatory T cells in long-lasting Graves disease. The V end was cut by 0 bases, the J end by 0 bases, with 2 bases between. CDR1 LNHNV and CDR2 YYDKDF come from the germline V gene (reference sequence). CDR3 length: 14 residues. General study points: Compared with new cases, persistent Graves' patients showed reduced TCR diversity. Peripheral blood was the sole material, not thyroid tissue.

The time point denotes: persistent/refractory GD, antithyroid drugs over 5 years with positive TRAb. TCR sequences were obtained from RNA taken from PBMCs. The EDTA tubes were filled with 8 to 9.5 milliliters of drawn peripheral blood. Construction of TCR beta libraries relied on iRepertoire HTBI primers and on Arm-PCR targeting CDR3 regions. TCRdb passed the multiplex PCR reads through MiXCR, listing each CDR3 protein once. This table holds about 660,000 distinct CDR3 sequences, about 30% found once. The chain recombines TRBV15 with TRBJ2-2; D call uncertain. The material was peripheral blood mononuclear cells (PBMCs), obtained when the disease was refractory, from a patient treated with antithyroid drugs. This receptor was taken from a female donor with Graves disease. The CDR3 region is CATSRDTNTGELFF. The CDR3 nucleotides read TGTGCCACCAGCAGAGATACGAACACCGGGGAGCTGTTTTTT.